Listed below are T cell receptor beta chains from one sample, sequenced in a study of Ad26.COV2.S vaccination and SARS-CoV-2 variants. TCRdb's table, derived via immunoSEQ multiplex PCR, lists solely in-frame clones and lacks some. The sample has some 390,000 clones, 88% seen once. The sequencing used peripheral blood, collected in a trial of Ad26.COV2.S vaccine versus placebo. Source of these receptors: a person aged 18-65 years who received the Ad26.COV2.S COVID-19 vaccine or a placebo. CDR3s include the opening cysteine and the closing phenylalanine or tryptophan. A D gene is named only where the DNA matches it firmly. Expanded clones get a size class; other rows say once, few or many, or leave the size out.

J	size	V	D	CDR3	DNA
TRBJ1-2	.	TRBV5-1	TRBD1	CASRKSGGQGYGYTF	TGCGCCAGCAGGAAATCGGGGGGACAGGGCTATGGCTACACCTTC
TRBJ2-5	.	TRBV5-1	.	CASSFQGGETQYF	TGCGCCAGCAGCTTTCAGGGAGGAGAGACCCAGTACTTC
TRBJ2-1	.	TRBV11-2	.	CATLSWHEQFF	TGTGCCACCCTCTCGTGGCATGAGCAGTTCTTC
TRBJ2-7	.	TRBV6-5	.	CASSYSRGYYEQYF	TGTGCCAGCAGTTACTCGAGGGGGTACTACGAGCAGTACTTC
TRBJ2-2	.	TRBV7-9	.	CASSLANREDTGELFF	TGTGCCAGCAGCTTAGCGAACAGGGAAGACACCGGGGAGCTGTTTTTT
TRBJ1-2	.	TRBV15	TRBD1	CATSSPGQGNYGYTF	TGTGCCACCAGCAGTCCCGGACAGGGAAACTATGGCTACACCTTC
TRBJ1-2	.	TRBV5-1	.	CASSLSSYGYTF	TGCGCCAGCAGCTTATCATCTTATGGCTACACCTTC
TRBJ1-1	.	TRBV5-4	TRBD1	CASSTRSGGTTEAFF	TGTGCCAGCAGCACACGGTCAGGGGGGACCACTGAAGCTTTCTTT
TRBJ2-7	.	TRBV4-1	.	CASSQTGTIYEQYF	TGCGCCAGCAGCCAAACCGGGACAATCTACGAGCAGTACTTC
TRBJ2-7	.	TRBV14	TRBD2	CASSLRLALSAYEQYF	TGTGCCAGCAGCCTTAGACTAGCCCTCTCTGCTTACGAGCAGTACTTC
TRBJ1-3	.	TRBV3-1/TRBV3-2	.	CASSLAGSSGNTIYF	TGTGCCAGCAGCCTAGCCGGATCCTCTGGAAACACCATATATTTT
TRBJ1-4	once	TRBV7-8	.	CASSLQLTTNEKLFF	TGTGCCAGCAGCCTCCAGTTAACAACTAATGAAAAACTGTTTTTT
TRBJ2-5	.	TRBV2	TRBD2	CASRASGGISKETQYF	TGTGCCAGCAGGGCTAGCGGGGGGATATCTAAAGAGACCCAGTACTTC
TRBJ2-7	.	TRBV5-6	TRBD1	CASSRGQVGYEQYF	TGTGCCAGCAGCAGGGGACAGGTCGGATACGAGCAGTACTTC
TRBJ2-1	.	TRBV15	TRBD2	CATSRDGGGYNEQFF	TGTGCCACCAGCAGAGATGGCGGGGGGTACAATGAGCAGTTCTTC
TRBJ1-4	.	TRBV30	.	CAWSGRPNEKLFF	TGTGCCTGGAGTGGACGTCCGAATGAAAAACTGTTTTTT
TRBJ1-2	.	TRBV3-1/TRBV3-2	.	CASSQDSRVGYTF	TGTGCCAGCAGCCAAGATAGCAGGGTCGGCTACACCTTC
TRBJ2-7	.	TRBV6-5	.	CASSYSAGLVSYEQYF	TGTGCCAGCAGTTACTCGGCCGGGCTCGTCTCCTACGAGCAGTACTTC
TRBJ1-2	.	TRBV4-1	.	CASSVPGTANYGYTF	TGCGCCAGCAGCGTACCCGGGACGGCGAACTATGGCTACACCTTC
TRBJ1-1	.	TRBV7-8	.	CASSLVQENTEAFF	TGTGCCAGCAGCTTAGTGCAGGAGAACACTGAAGCTTTCTTT
TRBJ1-2	once	TRBV12-3/TRBV12-4	TRBD1	CASSPTGRIYTF	TGTGCCAGCAGCCCGACAGGGAGGATCTACACCTTC
TRBJ1-6	once	TRBV10-3	TRBD1	CAIRSTGDTSPLHF	TGTGCCATCAGATCGACAGGGGATACTTCACCCCTCCACTTT
TRBJ2-5	.	TRBV4-2	.	CASSQAPGETQYF	TGTGCCAGCAGCCAGGCGCCGGGGGAGACCCAGTACTTC
TRBJ1-1	.	TRBV12-3/TRBV12-4	.	CASRGNTEAFF	TGTGCCAGCAGGGGGAACACTGAAGCTTTCTTT
TRBJ2-7	.	TRBV2	.	CASSARDMIPYEQYF	TGTGCCAGCAGCGCACGTGACATGATACCCTACGAGCAGTACTTC
TRBJ2-3	.	TRBV29-1	TRBD2	CSVMRGARADTQYF	TGCAGCGTTATGCGGGGGGCAAGGGCAGATACGCAGTATTTT
TRBJ1-5	.	TRBV6-6	.	CASSRPLERSDNQPQHF	TGTGCCAGCAGCCGACCCCTCGAGAGGTCGGACAATCAGCCCCAGCATTTT
TRBJ2-3	.	TRBV6-6	.	CASSQIPDTQYF	TGTGCCAGCAGTCAAATCCCAGATACGCAGTATTTT
TRBJ2-5	.	TRBV9	TRBD2	CASSARDLAGAETQYF	TGTGCCAGCAGCGCCCGAGATCTAGCGGGGGCAGAGACCCAGTACTTC
TRBJ2-7	few	TRBV11-2	TRBD2	CASSSPSGGFYEQYF	TGTGCCAGCAGCTCCCCTAGCGGGGGATTCTACGAGCAGTACTTC
TRBJ2-3	once	TRBV5-5	.	CASRARGDFTDTQYF	TGTGCCAGCAGGGCAAGGGGGGATTTCACAGATACGCAGTATTTT
TRBJ2-3	.	TRBV5-4	TRBD2	CASSLASGEDTQYF	TGTGCCAGCAGCTTGGCTAGCGGGGAAGATACGCAGTATTTT
TRBJ1-2	.	TRBV5-6	.	CASRLAGILQAIYGYTF	TGTGCCAGCAGACTTGCGGGGATCTTACAAGCTATCTATGGCTACACCTTC
TRBJ2-5	.	TRBV24-1	TRBD2	CATSDRTSGGLQETQYF	TGTGCCACCAGTGACCGGACTAGCGGGGGCCTCCAAGAGACCCAGTACTTC
TRBJ1-5	.	TRBV7-8	TRBD1	CASSLWDRGSNQPQHF	TGTGCCAGCAGCTTATGGGACAGGGGCAGCAATCAGCCCCAGCATTTT
TRBJ1-1	.	TRBV7-2	TRBD1	CASSSSGTGVRRAFF	TGTGCCAGCAGCTCCTCCGGGACAGGGGTTAGACGAGCTTTCTTT
TRBJ2-2	.	TRBV5-6	.	CASSSWTPNTGELFF	TGTGCCAGCAGCTCCTGGACACCTAACACCGGGGAGCTGTTTTTT
TRBJ1-1	.	TRBV6-2/TRBV6-3	.	CASSYLAGKNTEAFF	TGTGCCAGCAGTTACTTGGCAGGAAAAAACACTGAAGCTTTCTTT
TRBJ1-1	.	TRBV6-5	TRBD1	CATTSTGGMNTEAFF	TGTGCCACAACCTCAACAGGGGGTATGAACACTGAAGCTTTCTTT
TRBJ2-1	.	TRBV24-1	TRBD1	CATSDLGSGTGDNEQFF	TGTGCCACCAGTGATTTGGGGTCAGGGACAGGGGACAATGAGCAGTTCTTC